Below are 15 T cell receptor beta chains sequenced from a single sample in a study of T cells in Graves' hyperthyroidism and ophthalmopathy. There were TCR beta CDR3 regions amplified from RNA transcripts. The TCR CDR3 was amplified in a first-round RT-PCR using the HTBI primer set. Each CDR3 protein gets one entry after TCRdb re-called the multiplex PCR reads with MiXCR. The table includes more than 50,000 distinct CDR3 sequences, roughly half detected once. Sequencing was done on a sample of blood. The receptors derive from a woman in her sixties or seventies with Graves' ophthalmopathy.

This clonotype occurred many times. The CDR3 region is CASSVYGGHSYEQYF. For the CDR3, the DNA is TGTGCCAGCAGCGTTTACGGGGGGCACTCCTACGAGCAGTACTTC. This chain joins TRBV9 and TRBJ2-7; D is possibly TRBD2 (7 bases). The CDR3 contains 15 residues. In germline, CDR1 is SGDLS, CDR2 YYNGEE. Between the trimmed V and J ends, which lost 2 bases and 0 bases, there was a span of 12 bases.

This clonotype was seen many times. The V call is TRBV27, the J call TRBJ2-3; D gene unclear. Germline-derived CDR1 and CDR2 are MNHEY and SMNVEV (reference sequence). The CDR3 runs to 13 residues. The ends were cut back, 6 bases at V and 1 base at J, with 8 bases in the middle. The CDR3 loop reads CASRFLGTDTQYF. CDR3 nucleotides: TGTGCCAGCAGATTCTTAGGCACAGATACGCAGTATTTT.

In regard to this clonotype: One junction end disagrees with the germline gene, perhaps due to a read error. This chain links TRBV9 with TRBJ2-7; D remains unclear. The CDR3 runs 12 residues. The V gene's germline CDR1 is SGDLS and CDR2 YYNGEE. The DNA for the CDR3 is TGTGCCAGCAGCGAGACCGTCTACGAGCAGCACTTC. Residues: CASSETVYEQHF.

The chain carries TRBV7-2 and TRBJ1-1; D is uncertain. The CDR3 totals 13 residues. Deletions cut 4 bases from V and 1 base from J, with 7 bases between. Germline CDR1 reads SGHTA; CDR2 reads FQGNSA. CDR3 residues: CASSYLGNTEAFF. The CDR3 DNA reads as TGTGCCAGCAGCTACCTAGGGAACACTGAAGCTTTCTTT.

In DNA form, the CDR3 reads TGTGCCAGCAGCGTATCCTCGGGGCACACCGGGGAGCTGTTTTTT. Its protein is CASSVSSGHTGELFF. The chain has TRBV9 and TRBJ2-2; possibly TRBD1 or TRBD2 for D (5 bases each). This CDR3 region has 15 residues. Trimming cost V 1 base and J 3 bases, with 10 bases left between them. Germline assignment: CDR1 SGDLS and CDR2 YYNGEE.

This clonotype has a count of ten or more. This chain joins TRBV6-2 or TRBV6-3 and TRBJ2-3, with a weak D call TRBD1 (6 bases). The CDR3 length is 15 residues. CDR1 is MNHEY, CDR2 SVGEGT, per germline. Trimming cost V 3 bases and J 5 bases, with 15 bases left between them. The CDR3 DNA is TGTGCCAGCAGTTATGCTGGACAGAGGATAGATACGCAGTATTTT. Translation gives CASSYAGQRIDTQYF.

The chain combines TRBV20-1 with TRBJ1-2; 7 nucleotides agree with TRBD1. With 6 bases clipped from V and 12 bases from J, the junction kept 13 bases outside the gene matches. Germline CDR1 and CDR2: DFQATT and SNEGSKA (reference sequence). The CDR3 runs 12 residues. In DNA form, the CDR3 reads TGCAGTGCAATGAGTAGGACAGGAGGAAACACCTTC. It encodes CSAMSRTGGNTF.

This chain connects TRBV6-7 to TRBJ2-7; TRBD1 might be the D (5 bases). TRBV6-7 is an open reading frame whose function is uncertain. The CDR3 is made up of 10 amino acids. Trimming took 10 bases from V and 7 from J, leaving 11 bases between them. This chain's CDR3 is CANPRTEQYF. The DNA of the CDR3 is TGTGCCAACCCGAGGACAGAGCAGTACTTC.

The count of this clonotype is one. J is TRBJ2-2 and V is TRBV7-6; 9 nucleotides line up with TRBD1. With 3 bases clipped from V and 5 bases from J, the junction kept 4 bases outside the gene matches. CDR3 size: 15 residues. CDR1 is SGHVS, CDR2 FNYEAQ, per germline. CDR3 sequence reads: CASSFGQGRTGELFF. CDR3 DNA sequence: TGTGCCAGCAGCTTCGGACAGGGGCGGACCGGGGAGCTGTTTTTT.

This clonotype is medium-sized (0.01 to 0.1%) within its sample. J is TRBJ2-2 and V is TRBV29-1, with D possibly matching TRBD1 (6 bases). Germline lookup yields CDR1 SQVTM and CDR2 ANQGSEA. CDR3 length: 14 amino acids. V was shortened by 6 bases and J by 3 bases, with 14 bases between the two germline ends. The CDR3 nucleotides are TGCAGCGTACCACTCACAGGGCACACCGGGGAGCTGTTTTTT. Its protein is CSVPLTGHTGELFF.

This clonotype has ten or more counts. The chain joins TRBV6-8 to TRBJ1-2, with 12 bases lining up with TRBD1. The CDR3 sequence is 19 residues long. With 2 bases clipped from V and 2 bases from J, the junction kept 12 bases outside the gene matches. Looked up from germline, CDR1 is MNHGY and CDR2 is SAAAGT. CDR3 in DNA: TGTGCCAGCAGTTACCTCTCAGGGGGACAGGGGGCAACCAACTATGGCTACACCTTC. Translation gives CASSYLSGGQGATNYGYTF.

This clonotype has at least ten counts. The J gene is TRBJ2-3, the V gene TRBV7-3; possibly TRBD1 for D (6 bases). The CDR3 has 17 residues. V gave up 1 base and J gave up 1 base, with 15 bases separating them. Germline values: CDR1 SGHTA, CDR2 FQGTGA. The CDR3 DNA follows: TGTGCCAGCAGCTTAAGACGACAGGAATTCGGCACAGATACGCAGTATTTT. As protein: CASSLRRQEFGTDTQYF.

A single count supports this clonotype. A clone one base away is much larger, so this may be a read error. The chain recombines TRBV3-1 with TRBJ2-5; 8 bases align to TRBD2. Looked up from germline, CDR1 is LGHDT and CDR2 is YNNKEL (reference sequence). This CDR3 is built from 12 residues. CDR3 coding DNA: TGTGCCAGCAGCCACACGGGGGGGACCCAGCACTTC. Translated: CASSHTGGTQHF.

By share, this clonotype ranks as medium-sized. V and J are TRBV5-4 and TRBJ1-2, with 8 bases lining up with TRBD1. V shed 0 bases, J shed 6 bases, and the junction held 10 bases outside the gene matches. This CDR3 comprises 16 residues. Germline V gives CDR1 SGHNT, CDR2 YYREEE (reference sequence). CDR3 loop: CASSLEQGVRQDGYTF. The DNA of the CDR3 is TGTGCCAGCAGCTTGGAACAGGGGGTTCGCCAAGATGGCTACACCTTC.

This rearrangement joins TRBV6-5 to TRBJ2-1, with D possibly being TRBD1 (7 bases). V was cut by 6 bases and J by 10 bases, with 19 bases left in between. Germline V gives CDR1 MNHEY, CDR2 SVGAGI. This CDR3 has 14 amino acids. CDR3 bases: TGTGCCAGCAGACCACCAGGGGGGAGGAAGGAGCAGTTCTTC. Protein sequence: CASRPPGGRKEQFF.